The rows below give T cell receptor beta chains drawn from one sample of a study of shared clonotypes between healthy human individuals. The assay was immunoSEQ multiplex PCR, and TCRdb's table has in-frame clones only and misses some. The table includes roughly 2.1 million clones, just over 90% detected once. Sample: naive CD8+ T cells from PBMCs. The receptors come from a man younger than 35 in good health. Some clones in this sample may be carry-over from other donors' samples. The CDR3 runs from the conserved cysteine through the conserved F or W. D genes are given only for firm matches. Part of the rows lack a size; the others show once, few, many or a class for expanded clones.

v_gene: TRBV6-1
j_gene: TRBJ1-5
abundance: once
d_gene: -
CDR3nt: TGTGCCAGCAGTGAACATCACGCAGGGGACAATCAGCCCCAGCATTTT
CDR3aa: CASSEHHAGDNQPQHF

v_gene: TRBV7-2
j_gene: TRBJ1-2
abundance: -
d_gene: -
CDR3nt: TGTGCCAGCAGCTTAGGATTGCGGGAATTTGGCTACACCTTC
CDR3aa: CASSLGLREFGYTF

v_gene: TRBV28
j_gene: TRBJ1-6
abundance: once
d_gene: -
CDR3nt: TGTGCCAGCAGTTTATATCCGGGGAGGGACAATTCACCCCTCCACTTT
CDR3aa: CASSLYPGRDNSPLHF

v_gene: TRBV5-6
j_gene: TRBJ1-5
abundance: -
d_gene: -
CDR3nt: TGTGCCAGCAGCCATCTACGGGGCAATCAGCCCCAGCATTTT
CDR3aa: CASSHLRGNQPQHF

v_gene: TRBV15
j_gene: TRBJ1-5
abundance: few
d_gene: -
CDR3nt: TGTGCCACCAGCAGAGATGGGCAGGGTAATCAGCCCCAGCATTTT
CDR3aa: CATSRDGQGNQPQHF

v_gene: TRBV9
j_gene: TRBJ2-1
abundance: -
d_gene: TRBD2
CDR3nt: TGTGCCAGCAGCGTCGCCGGGACTAGCGGGTTTAACACCTACAATGAGCAGTTCTTC
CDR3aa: CASSVAGTSGFNTYNEQFF

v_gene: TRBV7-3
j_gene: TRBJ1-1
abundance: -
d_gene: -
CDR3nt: TGTGCCAGCGGCCTAGCGGGGGCCACTGAAGCTTTCTTT
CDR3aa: CASGLAGATEAFF

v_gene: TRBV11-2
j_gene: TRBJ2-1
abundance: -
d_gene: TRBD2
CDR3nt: TGTGCCAGCACCCGTCGAGGACTAGCGGGTTATGAGCAGTTCTTC
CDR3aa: CASTRRGLAGYEQFF

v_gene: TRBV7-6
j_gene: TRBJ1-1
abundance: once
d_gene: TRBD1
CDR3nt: TGTGCCAGCAGCTTAGAGGCCAGGGGGTTCCCTGAAGCTTTCTTT
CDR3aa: CASSLEARGFPEAFF

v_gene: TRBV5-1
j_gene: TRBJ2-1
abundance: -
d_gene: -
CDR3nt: TGCGCCAGCAGCTTGGATGGCAATGAGCAGTTCTTC
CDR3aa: CASSLDGNEQFF

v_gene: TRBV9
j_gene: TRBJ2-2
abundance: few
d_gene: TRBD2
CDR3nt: TGTGCCAGCAGCGTTCGGACTAGCGGGAGCGGCGGGGAGCTGTTTTTT
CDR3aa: CASSVRTSGSGGELFF

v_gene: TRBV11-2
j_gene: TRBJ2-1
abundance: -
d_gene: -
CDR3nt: TGTGCCAGCAGCTTAGGGGGTTTGCCCTCCTACAATGAGCAGTTCTTC
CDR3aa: CASSLGGLPSYNEQFF

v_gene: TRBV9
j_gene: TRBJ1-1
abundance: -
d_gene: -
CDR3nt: TGTGCCAGCAGCGTAGGTTTGTCGGCTCTCACTGAAGCTTTCTTT
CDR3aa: CASSVGLSALTEAFF

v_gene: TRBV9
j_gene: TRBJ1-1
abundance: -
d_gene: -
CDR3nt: TGTGCCAGCAGCGGCGGGGCAGGATGGGGCACTGAAGCTTTCTTT
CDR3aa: CASSGGAGWGTEAFF

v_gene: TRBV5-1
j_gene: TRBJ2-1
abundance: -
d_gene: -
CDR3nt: TGCGCCAGCAGCTTGGGGGACCACTACAATGAGCAGTTCTTC
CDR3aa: CASSLGDHYNEQFF

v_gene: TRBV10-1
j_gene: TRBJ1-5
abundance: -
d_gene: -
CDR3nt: TGCGCCAGCCACCGAACAGGGACATTTCTTACCAATAGCAATCAGCCCCAGCATTTT
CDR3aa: CASHRTGTFLTNSNQPQHF

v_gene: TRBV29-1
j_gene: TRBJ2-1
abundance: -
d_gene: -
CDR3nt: TGCAGCGTTGAGCGGGACAGCAATGAGCAGTTCTTC
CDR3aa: CSVERDSNEQFF

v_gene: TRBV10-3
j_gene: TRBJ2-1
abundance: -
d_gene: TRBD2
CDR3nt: TGTGCCATCAGCCCTCTTAACAGCGGGAGTTTGAATGAGCAGTTCTTC
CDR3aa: CAISPLNSGSLNEQFF

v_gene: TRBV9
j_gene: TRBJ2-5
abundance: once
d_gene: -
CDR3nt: TGTGCCAGCAGCGTAGTCGGGACTTACCAAGAGACCCAGTACTTC
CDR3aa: CASSVVGTYQETQYF

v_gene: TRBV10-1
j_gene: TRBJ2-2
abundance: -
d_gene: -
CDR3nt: TGCGCCAGCAGTGATGGGTCGGAGGTCCCCGGGGAGCTGTTTTTT
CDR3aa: CASSDGSEVPGELFF

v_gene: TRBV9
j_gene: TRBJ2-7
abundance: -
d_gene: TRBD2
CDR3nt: TGTGCCAGCAGCGTAGCTACGGGAGCGGGAGACTACGAGCAGTACTTC
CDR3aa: CASSVATGAGDYEQYF

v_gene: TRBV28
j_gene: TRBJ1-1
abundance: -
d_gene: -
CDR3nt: TGTGCCAGCAGTTTTGGGTTCCGAATGAACACTGAAGCTTTCTTT
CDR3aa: CASSFGFRMNTEAFF

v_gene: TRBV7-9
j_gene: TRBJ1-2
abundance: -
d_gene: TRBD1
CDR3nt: TGTGCCAGCAGCCTCGGCCCGTTCGGGACAGGGACTGGTTACACCTTC
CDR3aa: CASSLGPFGTGTGYTF

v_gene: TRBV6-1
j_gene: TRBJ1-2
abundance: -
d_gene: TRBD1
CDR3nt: TGTGCCAGCCGTGGACAGGGATCCTCAAACTATGGCTACACCTTC
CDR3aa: CASRGQGSSNYGYTF

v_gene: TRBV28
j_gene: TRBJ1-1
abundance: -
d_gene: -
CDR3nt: TGTGCCAGCAGTTCAATACGGGACACCTTGGCCACTGAAGCTTTCTTT
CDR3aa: CASSSIRDTLATEAFF

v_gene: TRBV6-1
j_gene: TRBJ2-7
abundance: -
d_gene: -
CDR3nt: TGTGCCAGCAGTGATTCCCACTATCTGCCCCCTTACCCTTACGAGCAGTACTTC
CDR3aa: CASSDSHYLPPYPYEQYF

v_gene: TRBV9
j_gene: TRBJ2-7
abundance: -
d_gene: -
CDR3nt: TGTGCCAGCAGCGAGGAGGGACAGTCTCCCCCGGAGCAGTACTTC
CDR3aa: CASSEEGQSPPEQYF

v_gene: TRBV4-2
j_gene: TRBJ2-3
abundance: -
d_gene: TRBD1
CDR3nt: TGTGCCAGCAGCCAAGGGACAGGGGGCGCAGATACGCAGTATTTT
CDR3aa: CASSQGTGGADTQYF

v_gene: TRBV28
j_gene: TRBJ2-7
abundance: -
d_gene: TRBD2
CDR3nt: TGTGCCAGCATCCCCATCGGGACTAGCGGACCCTACGAGCAGTACTTC
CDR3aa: CASIPIGTSGPYEQYF

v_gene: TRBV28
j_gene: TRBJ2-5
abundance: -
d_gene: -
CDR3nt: TGTGCCAGTACGACGCGGACCAAAGAGACCCAGTACTTC
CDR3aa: CASTTRTKETQYF

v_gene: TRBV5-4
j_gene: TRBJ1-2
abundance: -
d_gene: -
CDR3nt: TGTGCCAGCAGCTTAGGAACTACAGGGTCTAGAGGCTACACCTTC
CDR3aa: CASSLGTTGSRGYTF

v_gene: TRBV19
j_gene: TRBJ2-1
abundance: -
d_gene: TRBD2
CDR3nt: TGTGCCAGTAGTATCCAGGCGGGAGTTCGGAATGAGCAGTTCTTC
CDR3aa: CASSIQAGVRNEQFF

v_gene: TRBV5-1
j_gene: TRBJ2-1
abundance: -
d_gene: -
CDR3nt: TGCGCCAGCAGCTGGGGGGAGCGTTTTCGGAGGGATGAGCAGTTCTTC
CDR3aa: CASSWGERFRRDEQFF

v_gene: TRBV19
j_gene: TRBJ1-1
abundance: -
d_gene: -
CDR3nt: TGTGCCAGTAGTCAAACCGGGACAAGGGCTTTCTTT
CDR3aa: CASSQTGTRAFF

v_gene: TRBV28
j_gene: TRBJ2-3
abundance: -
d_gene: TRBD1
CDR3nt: TGTGCCACCAACAGGGGCGGCACAGATACGCAGTATTTT
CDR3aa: CATNRGGTDTQYF

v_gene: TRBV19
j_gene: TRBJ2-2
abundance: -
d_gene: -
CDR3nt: TGTGCCAGTAGTATAGACCCCGAACAGGGTTTCACCGGGGAGCTGTTTTTT
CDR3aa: CASSIDPEQGFTGELFF

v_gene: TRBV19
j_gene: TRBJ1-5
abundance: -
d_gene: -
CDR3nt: TGTGCCAGTAGTATAGGCAGGGGAGGCCAGCCCCAGCATTTT
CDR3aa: CASSIGRGGQPQHF

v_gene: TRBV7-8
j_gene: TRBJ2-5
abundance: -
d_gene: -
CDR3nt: TGTGCCAGCAGCTTAGTGTTATCCGGTGAGACCCAGTACTTC
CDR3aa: CASSLVLSGETQYF

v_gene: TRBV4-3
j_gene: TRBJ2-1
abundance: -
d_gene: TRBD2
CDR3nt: TGCGCCAGCAGCAGGACTAGCGGGAGGAATGAGCAGTTCTTC
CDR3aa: CASSRTSGRNEQFF

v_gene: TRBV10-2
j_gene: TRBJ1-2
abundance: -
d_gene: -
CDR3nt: TGCGCCAGCAGTACAAACAGTGGCCTCTACGGCTACACCTTC
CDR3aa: CASSTNSGLYGYTF

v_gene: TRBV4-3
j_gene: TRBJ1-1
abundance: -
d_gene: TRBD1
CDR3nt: TGCGCCAGCAGCCAGGGCAGGGGGACCACTGAAGCTTTCTTT
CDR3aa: CASSQGRGTTEAFF

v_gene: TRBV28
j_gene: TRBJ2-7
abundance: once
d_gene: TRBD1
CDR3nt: TGTGCCAGCAGTGACCCCGACAGGGGGCGGGGTGAGCAGTACTTC
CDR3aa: CASSDPDRGRGEQYF

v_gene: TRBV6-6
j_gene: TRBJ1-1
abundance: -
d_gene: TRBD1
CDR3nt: TGTGCCAGCAGTTACTCGGAGGGGTACAGGGGAGCTTTCTTT
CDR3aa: CASSYSEGYRGAFF

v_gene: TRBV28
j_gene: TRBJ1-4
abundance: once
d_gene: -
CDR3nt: TGTGCCAGCAGGGCCAGGATTAATGAAAAACTGTTTTTT
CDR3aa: CASRARINEKLFF

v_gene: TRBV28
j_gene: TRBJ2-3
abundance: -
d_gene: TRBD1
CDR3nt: TGTGCCAGCAGCTTGACAGGGATGCTGGATACGCAGTATTTT
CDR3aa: CASSLTGMLDTQYF

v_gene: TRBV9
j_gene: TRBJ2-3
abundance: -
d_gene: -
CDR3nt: TGTGCCAGCAGCCCCGGCCCAGATACGCAGTATTTT
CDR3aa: CASSPGPDTQYF

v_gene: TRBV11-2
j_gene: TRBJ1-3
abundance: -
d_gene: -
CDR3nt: TGTGCCAGCAGTCGCAGGGGAATAGGCCTTAGGGGAGACACCATATATTTT
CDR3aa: CASSRRGIGLRGDTIYF

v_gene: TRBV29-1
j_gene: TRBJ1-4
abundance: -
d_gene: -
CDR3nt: TGCAGCGTTGGAACAGGGTTAGGGGAAAAACTGTTTTTT
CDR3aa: CSVGTGLGEKLFF

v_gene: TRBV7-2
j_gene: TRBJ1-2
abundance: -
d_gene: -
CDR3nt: TGTGCCAGCAGCTTAGATCTAGGGGACTATGGCTACACCTTC
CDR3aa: CASSLDLGDYGYTF

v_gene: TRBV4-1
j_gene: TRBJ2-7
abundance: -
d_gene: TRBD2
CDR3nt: TGCGCCAGCAGCCAAGGCAGACTAGCGGGAGCTCTCGAGCAGTACTTC
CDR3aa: CASSQGRLAGALEQYF

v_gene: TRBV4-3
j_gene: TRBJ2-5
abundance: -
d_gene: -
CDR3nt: TGCGCCAGCAGCCTAGAGACAGACTACCAAGAGACCCAGTACTTC
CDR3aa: CASSLETDYQETQYF

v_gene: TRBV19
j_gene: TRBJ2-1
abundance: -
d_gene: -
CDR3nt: TGTGCCAGTAGTAGATTTACCGGGAGCTCCTACAATGAGCAGTTCTTC
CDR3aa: CASSRFTGSSYNEQFF

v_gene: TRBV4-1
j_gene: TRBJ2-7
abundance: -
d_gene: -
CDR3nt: TGCGCCAGCAGCCAAGGGACACAGACCTACGAGCAGTACTTC
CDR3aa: CASSQGTQTYEQYF